This T cell receptor beta chain was obtained from a study of CD8 T cells in ankylosing spondylitis. This clonotype was found a few times. TCRdb re-analysed the 5' RACE reads in MiXCR, keeping a single row per CDR3 protein. The table records 290,000 or so distinct CDR3 sequences, about 20% of them present only once. The CDR3 is 15 amino acids. V was pared by 0 bases and J by 2 bases, with 10 bases between. The germline gives CDR1 MNHNY, CDR2 SVGAGI (reference sequence). The sequence came from a female donor with ankylosing spondylitis or in good health (not recorded which). The chain employs TRBV6-6 and TRBJ1-1; tentative D call: TRBD1 (5 bases). The sequencing input was blood, either unsorted or a sorted T cell fraction (not recorded which). The CDR3 reads CASSYSRGDNTEAFF. CDR3 coding DNA: TGTGCCAGCAGTTACTCGAGAGGGGATAACACTGAAGCTTTCTTT.